This TCR beta chain was recovered during a study of blood T cell repertoires in COVID-19. In the study overall: COVID-19 samples collected from the United States, Italy and Spain covered acute and convalescent phases.

Original data processing: Amplified reference gene primers provided the basis for estimating nucleated cell counts. Libraries were prepared by immunoSEQ multiplex PCR; TCRdb keeps only in-frame clonotypes and omits some of them. From that table come the V and J calls and clone size; the DNA was used to work out D and trimming. The data show some 240,000 clones, 82% seen once. Germline values: CDR1 SEHNR, CDR2 FQNEAQ (reference sequence). The CDR3 is made up of 15 amino acids. Trimming took 5 bases from V and 2 from J, leaving 16 bases between them. This sequence was found in a woman in her 70s with COVID-19, enrolled during active disease. What was sequenced was peripheral blood. This chain uses TRBV7-9 with TRBJ2-7; possibly TRBD1 for D (5 bases). CDR3 residues: CASSPRQGLAYEQYF. CDR3 DNA sequence: TGTGCCAGCAGCCCCCGTCAGGGATTGGCCTACGAGCAGTACTTC.